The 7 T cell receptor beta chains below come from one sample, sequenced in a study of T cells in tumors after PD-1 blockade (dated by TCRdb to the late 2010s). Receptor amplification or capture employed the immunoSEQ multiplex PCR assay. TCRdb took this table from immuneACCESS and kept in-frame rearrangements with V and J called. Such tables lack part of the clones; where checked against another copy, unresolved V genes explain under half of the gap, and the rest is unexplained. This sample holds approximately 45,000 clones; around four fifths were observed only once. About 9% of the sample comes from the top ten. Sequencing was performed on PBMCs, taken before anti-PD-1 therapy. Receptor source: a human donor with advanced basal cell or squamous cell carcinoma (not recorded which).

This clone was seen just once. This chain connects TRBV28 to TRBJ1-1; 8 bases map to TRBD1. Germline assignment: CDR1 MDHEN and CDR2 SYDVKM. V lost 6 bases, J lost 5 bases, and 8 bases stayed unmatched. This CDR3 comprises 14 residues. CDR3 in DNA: TGTGCCAGCAGCCCTCAGGGGGCAGGGACTGAAGCTTTCTTT. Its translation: CASSPQGAGTEAFF. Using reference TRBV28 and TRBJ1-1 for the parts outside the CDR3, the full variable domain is DVKVTQSSRYLVKRTGEKVFLECVQDMDHENMFWYRQDPGLGLRLIYFSYDVKMKEKGDIPEGYSVSREKKERFSLILESASTNQTSMYLCASSPQGAGTEAFFGQGTRLTVV.

CDR3 amino acids: CASSGAENYGYTF. In DNA form, the CDR3 reads TGTGCCAGCAGCGGGGCTGAAAACTATGGCTACACCTTC. The chain uses TRBV6-5 and TRBJ1-2, with D maybe TRBD1 (5 bases). The ends were cut back, 6 bases at V and 2 bases at J, with 10 bases in the middle. The germline CDR1 and CDR2 sequences are MNHEY and SVGAGI. The CDR3 spans 13 residues.

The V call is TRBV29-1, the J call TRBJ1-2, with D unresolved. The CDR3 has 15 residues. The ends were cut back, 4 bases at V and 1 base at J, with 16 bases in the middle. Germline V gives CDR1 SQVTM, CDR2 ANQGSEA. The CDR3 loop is CSVGYTEAINYGYTF. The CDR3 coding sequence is TGCAGCGTTGGGTATACAGAGGCCATTAACTATGGCTACACCTTC.

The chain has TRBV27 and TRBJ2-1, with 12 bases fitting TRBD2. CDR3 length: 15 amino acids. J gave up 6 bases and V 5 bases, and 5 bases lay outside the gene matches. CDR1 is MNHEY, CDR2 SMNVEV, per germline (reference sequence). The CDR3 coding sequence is TGTGCCAGCAGTCAAGGACTAGCGGGGTTCAATGAGCAGTTCTTC. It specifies CASSQGLAGFNEQFF.

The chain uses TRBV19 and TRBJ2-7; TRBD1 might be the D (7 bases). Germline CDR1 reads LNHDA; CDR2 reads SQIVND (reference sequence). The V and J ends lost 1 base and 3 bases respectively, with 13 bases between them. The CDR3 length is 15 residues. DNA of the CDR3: TGTGCCAGTAGTATAGTTCAGGGGGGCCTCTACGAGCAGTACTTC. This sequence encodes CASSIVQGGLYEQYF.

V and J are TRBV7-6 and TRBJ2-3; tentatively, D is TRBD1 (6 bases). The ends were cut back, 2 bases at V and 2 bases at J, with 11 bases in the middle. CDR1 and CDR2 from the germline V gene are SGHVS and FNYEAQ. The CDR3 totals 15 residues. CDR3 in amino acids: CASSLLDSFTDTQYF. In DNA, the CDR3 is TGTGCCAGCAGCTTATTGGACAGCTTCACAGATACGCAGTATTTT.

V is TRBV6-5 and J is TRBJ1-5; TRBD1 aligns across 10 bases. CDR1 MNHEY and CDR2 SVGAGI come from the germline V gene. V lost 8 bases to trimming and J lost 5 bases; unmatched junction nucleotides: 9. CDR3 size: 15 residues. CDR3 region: CASAETGGVDQPQHF. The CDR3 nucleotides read TGTGCCAGCGCTGAGACAGGGGGCGTTGATCAGCCCCAGCATTTT.